Reported below is one T cell receptor beta chain. Its specific antigen is unknown. Per-base qualities were not stored, and no clone one base away is much larger. TCRbeta CDR3 regions were amplified from genomic DNA by means of the immunoSEQ Assay, a bias-controlled multiplex PCR. As for the original processing: Within the assay, amplification of reference gene primers was used to estimate how many nucleated cells each sample contained. Sequence reads were collapsed and filtered to measure the absolute abundance of every unique TCRbeta CDR3 rearrangement. For each sample, productive Simpson clonality was calculated as the square root of Simpson's diversity index across productive rearrangements. TCRdb's version of the immuneACCESS table is confined to in-frame rearrangements and falls short of the full clone set. An unresolved V gene accounts for under half of the shortfall where checked; the remainder is of unknown origin. D and trimming come from the DNA, and the V and J calls and clone size come from that table. The sample data list about 140,000 clones, and roughly 80% of these were observed just once. Roughly 9% of the sample is in the top ten clones.

These data originate in a study of blood T cell repertoires in COVID-19 (dated by TCRdb to the early 2020s). The study in broad terms: Samples from collaborators originated in the United States, Italy and Spain and spanned both the acute and convalescent phases of COVID-19. The material from the prospective study consisted of cDNA or gDNA derived from T cells, B-cell-depleted T cells, or PBMCs. The dataset comprised deeply sampled blood TCRbeta repertoires from subjects exposed to, actively infected with, or recovered from COVID-19. A freely available public database, intended as a resource for researchers studying the immune response to SARS-CoV-2, is where the repertoires were released. Samples came from the ongoing ImmuneRACE study (first 160 participants) plus 1,254 subjects from 6 global collaborators. The sample metadata nearly always contained a de-identified subject ID, COVID-19 status, age in years and sex. Where HLA class I and class II types were available, the types were taken from metadata supplied by the sample provider, not from assay-based typing.

Study-level results and caveats: The quantity of clinical and demographic metadata differed by source and by participant and was supplied without curation.

The CDR3 sequence holds 15 residues, the cysteine and phenylalanine included. Just the 45-base CDR3 DNA is kept, in frame starting at base 1. V lost 5 bases and J lost 4 bases, and the count of bases not matched to a germline gene is 6. The germline V gene encodes CDR1 SGHAT and CDR2 FQDESV (reference sequence). Each collaborating institution followed its own protocols to collect whole blood in K2EDTA tubes. Collaborator samples were shipped for TCRbeta analysis as frozen whole blood, isolated PBMCs, or DNA extracted from either sample type. This sequence originates from a woman aged 45-65 years with active or convalescent COVID-19. Sequenced: peripheral blood. The rearranged chain carries TRBV11-1 and TRBJ2-3; TRBD2 agrees with 10 junctional bases. The CDR3 in this case is CASSVSGTSADTQYF. The sequence in DNA is TGTGCCAGCAGCGTCTCGGGGACTAGCGCAGATACGCAGTATTTT.